This T cell receptor (beta chain) was sequenced during a study of beta chain features in type 1 diabetes. cDNA synthesis used the whole RNA isolate, giving expressed TCRB sequences. Clones were read by immunoSEQ multiplex PCR, and TCRdb kept only the in-frame ones, dropping some. This table has nearly 350,000 clones, roughly 8% appearing once. The clonotype comes from a young woman in good health. The specimen sequenced was central memory CD4+ T cells from blood.

This CDR3 is CASSYSNRRNTGELFF. The CDR3, as DNA: TGTGCCAGCAGTTACTCAAACAGGAGGAACACCGGGGAGCTGTTTTTT. The J gene is TRBJ2-2, the V gene TRBV6-5; tentatively, D is TRBD1 (5 bases). CDR3 length: 16 amino acids. V lost 0 bases and J 1 base, leaving 9 bases between the germline ends. Germline CDR1 reads MNHEY; CDR2 reads SVGAGI.